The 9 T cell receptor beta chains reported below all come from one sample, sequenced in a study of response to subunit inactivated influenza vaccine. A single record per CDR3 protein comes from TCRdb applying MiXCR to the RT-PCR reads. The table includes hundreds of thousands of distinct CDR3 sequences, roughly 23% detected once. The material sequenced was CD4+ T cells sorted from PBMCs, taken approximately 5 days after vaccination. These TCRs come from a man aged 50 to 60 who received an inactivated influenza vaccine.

The DNA for the CDR3 is TGTGCCAGCAGCGGGGCTGGGATCACTGAAGCTTTCTTT. Its translation: CASSGAGITEAFF. This chain links TRBV27 with TRBJ1-1; a possible D gene is TRBD1 (5 bases). The germline V and J ends were trimmed by 6 bases and 4 bases, with 12 bases remaining between them. The CDR3 has 13 residues. Germline lookup yields CDR1 MNHEY and CDR2 SMNVEV (reference sequence).

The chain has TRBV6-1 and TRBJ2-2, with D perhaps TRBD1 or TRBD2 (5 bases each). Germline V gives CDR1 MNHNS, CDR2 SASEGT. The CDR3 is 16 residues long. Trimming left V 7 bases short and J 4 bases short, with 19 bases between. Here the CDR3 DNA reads TGTGCCAGCAAATCCGAGGGGACGTCGGGCACCGGGGAGCTGTTTTTT. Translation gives CASKSEGTSGTGELFF.

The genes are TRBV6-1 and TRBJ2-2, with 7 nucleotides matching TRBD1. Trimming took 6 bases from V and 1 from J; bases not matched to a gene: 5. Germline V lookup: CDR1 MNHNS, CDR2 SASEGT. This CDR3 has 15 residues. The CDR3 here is CASRKDRLNTGELFF. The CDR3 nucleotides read TGTGCCAGCAGAAAGGACAGGTTGAACACCGGGGAGCTGTTTTTT.

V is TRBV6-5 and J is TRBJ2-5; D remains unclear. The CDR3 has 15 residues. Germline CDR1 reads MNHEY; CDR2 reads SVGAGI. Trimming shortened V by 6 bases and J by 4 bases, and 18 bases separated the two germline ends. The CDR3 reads CASRFSDGRGETQYF. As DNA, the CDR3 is TGTGCCAGCAGATTCTCGGACGGAAGAGGAGAGACCCAGTACTTC.

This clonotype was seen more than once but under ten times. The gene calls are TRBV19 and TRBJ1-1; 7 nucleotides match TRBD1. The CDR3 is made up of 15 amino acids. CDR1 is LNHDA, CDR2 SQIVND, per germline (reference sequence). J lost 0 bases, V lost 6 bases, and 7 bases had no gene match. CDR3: CASRKDRFMNTEAFF. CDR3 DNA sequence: TGTGCCAGTAGAAAGGACAGGTTTATGAACACTGAAGCTTTCTTT.

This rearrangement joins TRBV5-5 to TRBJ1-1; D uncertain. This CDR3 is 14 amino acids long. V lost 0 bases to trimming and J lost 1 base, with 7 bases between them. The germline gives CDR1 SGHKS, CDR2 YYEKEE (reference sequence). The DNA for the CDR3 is TGTGCCAGCAGCTTGGATACTTGGAACACTGAAGCTTTCTTT. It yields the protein CASSLDTWNTEAFF.

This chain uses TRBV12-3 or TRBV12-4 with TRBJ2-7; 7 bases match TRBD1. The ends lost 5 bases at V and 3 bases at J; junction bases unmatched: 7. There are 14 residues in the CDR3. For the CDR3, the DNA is TGTGCCAGCAGTCTCGGACAGGCCAACTACGAGCAGTACTTC. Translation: CASSLGQANYEQYF.

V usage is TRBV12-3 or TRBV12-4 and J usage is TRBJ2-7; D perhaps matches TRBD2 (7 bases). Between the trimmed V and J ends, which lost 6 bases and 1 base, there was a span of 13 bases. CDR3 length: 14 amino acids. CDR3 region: CASRQGGRSYEQYF. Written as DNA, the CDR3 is TGTGCCAGCAGACAGGGAGGGAGGTCCTACGAGCAGTACTTC.

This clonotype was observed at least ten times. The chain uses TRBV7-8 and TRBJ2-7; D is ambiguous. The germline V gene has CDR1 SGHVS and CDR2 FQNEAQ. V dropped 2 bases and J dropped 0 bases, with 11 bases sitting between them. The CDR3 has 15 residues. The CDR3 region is CASSLRLVNSYEQYF. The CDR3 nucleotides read TGTGCCAGCAGCTTACGCCTCGTAAACTCCTACGAGCAGTACTTC.